The rows below give T cell receptor beta chains drawn from one sample of a study of neurological immune-mediated disorders. TCRdb re-called the 5' RACE reads through MiXCR, storing one row per CDR3 protein. The table includes 85,000 to 90,000 distinct CDR3 sequences, roughly 3.5% detected once. The sequenced material came from PBMCs. The origin of the receptors is a woman aged 45-60 years with multiple sclerosis. Both conserved end residues are part of each CDR3. The order of the fields is J gene, V gene, clone size, D gene, CDR3 protein, CDR3 DNA. The D gene is left open where the match is weak. Some rows mark clone size as missing; the rest say once, few, many or name a class of expanded clone.

>TRBJ1-1|TRBV28|many|.
CASKPRRNTEAFF
TGTGCCAGCAAACCAAGAAGAAACACTGAAGCTTTCTTT
>TRBJ2-1|TRBV4-3|.|TRBD2
CASSHRTSGGNNEQFF
TGCGCCAGCAGCCACCGGACTAGCGGGGGAAACAATGAGCAGTTCTTC
>TRBJ2-7|TRBV18|many|TRBD1
CASSRTGREQYF
TGTGCCAGCTCCAGGACAGGGCGGGAGCAGTACTTC
>TRBJ2-4|TRBV4-3|many|.
CASSQGTGSKNIQYF
TGCGCCAGCAGCCAGGGTACAGGGTCCAAAAACATTCAGTACTTC
>TRBJ2-2|TRBV14|many|.
CASSHWTPSRPFANTGELFF
TGTGCCAGCAGCCATTGGACACCTTCTCGCCCATTCGCGAACACCGGGGAGCTGTTTTTT
>TRBJ2-7|TRBV27|many|.
CASSLPGGRNPHEQYF
TGTGCCAGCAGTTTACCTGGGGGGCGAAATCCCCACGAGCAGTACTTC
>TRBJ2-5|TRBV3-1|many|.
CASSFLETQYF
TGTGCCAGCAGCTTTCTGGAGACCCAGTACTTC
>TRBJ1-1|TRBV6-5|many|.
CASSYSSGGTEAFF
TGTGCCAGCAGTTACTCGAGTGGGGGCACTGAAGCTTTCTTT
>TRBJ1-1|TRBV12-3/TRBV12-4|many|.
CASSLGRLWSEAFF
TGTGCCAGCAGTTTAGGCCGGCTTTGGTCTGAAGCTTTCTTT
>TRBJ2-7|TRBV7-2|many|.
CASSPSLGEQYF
TGTGCCAGCAGCCCCAGCTTGGGTGAGCAGTACTTC
>TRBJ2-5|TRBV5-1|many|.
CASSLRGVETQYF
TGCGCCAGCAGCCTCCGAGGGGTAGAGACCCAGTACTTC
>TRBJ2-5|TRBV7-2|.|TRBD1
CASSATGRGETQYF
TGTGCCAGCAGCGCGACAGGGCGTGGCGAGACCCAGTACTTC
>TRBJ1-1|TRBV9|many|TRBD1
CASSPNDRAGNTEAFF
TGTGCCAGCAGCCCCAACGACAGGGCGGGGAACACTGAAGCTTTCTTT
>TRBJ1-1|TRBV12-3/TRBV12-4|many|.
CASSFPLATEAFF
TGTGCCAGCAGTTTCCCGCTTGCCACTGAAGCTTTCTTT
>TRBJ2-7|TRBV3-1|few|.
CASSPRTAEQYF
TGTGCCAGCAGCCCGCGGACAGCCGAGCAGTACTTC
>TRBJ2-3|TRBV20-1|many|TRBD2
CSADSGGTTDTQYF
TGCAGTGCTGATAGCGGGGGGACCACAGATACGCAGTATTTT
>TRBJ1-6|TRBV2|many|.
CAGKKDGFDSPLHF
TGTGCCGGAAAAAAGGACGGGTTCGATTCACCCCTCCACTTT
>TRBJ1-6|TRBV7-2|many|.
CASSLVKGQWSGSYNSPLHF
TGTGCCAGCAGCTTAGTAAAGGGGCAGTGGTCGGGGTCCTATAATTCACCCCTCCACTTT
>TRBJ1-4|TRBV28|many|.
CASSSGVGEKLFF
TGTGCCAGCAGTTCAGGGGTCGGGGAAAAACTGTTTTTT
>TRBJ2-3|TRBV5-1|many|.
CASSPRSGSTDTQYF
TGCGCCAGCAGCCCACGCTCGGGCAGCACAGATACGCAGTATTTT
>TRBJ2-3|TRBV5-1|many|.
CASRPHRQSSTDTQYF
TGCGCCAGCCGTCCGCACCGTCAGAGTAGCACAGATACGCAGTATTTT
>TRBJ2-2|TRBV6-6|many|.
CASSLQGQVGELFF
TGTGCCAGCAGTCTTCAGGGTCAGGTCGGGGAGCTGTTTTTT
>TRBJ2-5|TRBV5-1|many|.
CASGDQETQYF
TGCGCCAGCGGGGACCAAGAGACCCAGTACTTC
>TRBJ1-2|TRBV7-8|many|TRBD1
CASSLAARGVGYTF
TGTGCCAGCAGCTTAGCCGCCAGGGGGGTTGGCTACACCTTC
>TRBJ2-5|TRBV20-1|many|.
CSAYTIADQETQYF
TGCAGTGCTTACACCATAGCGGATCAAGAGACCCAGTACTTC
>TRBJ1-1|TRBV20-1|many|.
CSARGRDIRF
TGCAGTGCTAGAGGCCGAGACATTCGCTTT
>TRBJ1-2|TRBV4-2|many|TRBD1
CASSRYGTGGSDGYTF
TGTGCCAGCAGCCGATACGGGACAGGGGGATCGGATGGCTACACCTTC
>TRBJ2-3|TRBV10-3|many|.
CAIRPTRPSTDTQYF
TGTGCCATCAGACCGACTAGACCTAGCACAGATACGCAGTATTTT
>TRBJ2-7|TRBV12-3/TRBV12-4|many|.
CASSLRGQRDEQYF
TGTGCCAGCAGTCTACGCGGACAGCGAGACGAGCAGTACTTC
>TRBJ1-1|TRBV10-3|many|TRBD1
CAITAGGDSVMNTEAFF
TGTGCCATCACGGCAGGGGGTGACAGTGTAATGAACACTGAAGCTTTCTTT
>TRBJ2-7|TRBV14|many|.
CASSQSGPEQYF
TGTGCCAGCAGCCAGTCCGGACCCGAGCAGTACTTC
>TRBJ1-3|TRBV9|many|TRBD1
CASSKDRVSSGNTIYF
TGTGCCAGCAGCAAGGACAGGGTATCATCTGGAAACACCATATATTTT
>TRBJ2-3|TRBV7-2|many|TRBD2
CASSLRSLAGGPGADTQYF
TGTGCCAGCAGCCTGAGATCACTAGCGGGGGGGCCGGGGGCAGATACGCAGTATTTT
>TRBJ1-4|TRBV10-3|many|TRBD1
CAISAGGVSREKLFF
TGTGCCATCAGCGCAGGGGGGGTCTCGAGAGAAAAACTGTTTTTT
>TRBJ1-1|TRBV20-1|many|TRBD1
CSARETRGRLKAFF
TGCAGTGCTAGAGAAACCAGGGGGCGCTTGAAAGCTTTCTTT
>TRBJ2-7|TRBV5-1|many|TRBD1
CASTTMDRGSYEQYF
TGCGCCAGCACCACCATGGACAGGGGTTCCTACGAGCAGTACTTC
>TRBJ1-5|TRBV7-2|many|.
CASSLHPRGNQPQHF
TGTGCCAGCAGCCTACACCCCAGGGGCAATCAGCCCCAGCATTTT
>TRBJ2-5|TRBV7-2|many|.
CASSLVREETQYF
TGTGCCAGCAGCTTAGTTAGGGAGGAGACCCAGTACTTC
>TRBJ1-2|TRBV5-1|many|TRBD1
CASSLAGQGASGYTF
TGCGCCAGCAGCTTGGCCGGTCAGGGGGCAAGTGGCTACACCTTC
>TRBJ1-5|TRBV6-2/TRBV6-3|few|.
CASSYPAGYSNQPQHF
TGTGCCAGCAGTTATCCGGCCGGATATAGCAATCAGCCCCAGCATTTT
>TRBJ2-7|TRBV6-2/TRBV6-3|many|.
CASSLGTFYEQYF
TGTGCCAGCAGTCTTGGGACATTTTACGAGCAGTACTTC
>TRBJ2-5|TRBV20-1|few|TRBD2
CSAGTSGGALETQYF
TGCAGTGCCGGGACTAGCGGGGGGGCCTTGGAGACCCAGTACTTC
>TRBJ2-7|TRBV7-2|many|.
CASSNGLFYEQYF
TGTGCCAGCAGCAATGGACTATTCTACGAGCAGTACTTC
>TRBJ2-7|TRBV27|many|TRBD2
CASSAGTSLSEQYF
TGTGCCAGCAGCGCGGGGACTAGCCTATCCGAGCAGTACTTC
>TRBJ2-3|TRBV5-1|few|.
CASSQAGKVADTQYF
TGCGCCAGCAGTCAGGCGGGTAAGGTCGCAGATACGCAGTATTTT
>TRBJ2-1|TRBV7-2|many|.
CASSFSRGSYNEQFF
TGTGCCAGCAGCTTTAGCCGGGGGTCCTACAATGAGCAGTTCTTC
>TRBJ2-2|TRBV5-1|many|.
CASSLANTGELFF
TGCGCCAGCAGCCTGGCCAACACCGGGGAGCTGTTTTTT
>TRBJ2-2|TRBV7-2|many|TRBD1
CASSLRGIDRGGVGELFF
TGTGCCAGCAGCTTAAGGGGAATAGACAGGGGAGGCGTCGGGGAGCTGTTTTTT
>TRBJ2-3|TRBV20-1|many|TRBD1
CSARDGTGRRTDTQYF
TGCAGTGCTAGAGATGGGACAGGGAGACGAACAGATACGCAGTATTTT
>TRBJ2-1|TRBV19|few|TRBD2
CASSPPAGTLDEQFF
TGTGCCAGTAGTCCCCCAGCGGGGACGCTGGATGAGCAGTTCTTC
>TRBJ1-2|TRBV20-1|many|TRBD1
CSARNMGQGANERGYTF
TGCAGTGCTAGAAATATGGGACAGGGGGCGAACGAGAGGGGCTACACCTTC
>TRBJ2-7|TRBV20-1|many|TRBD2
CSANLAGGQSYEQYF
TGCAGTGCTAACCTAGCGGGGGGCCAGAGCTACGAGCAGTACTTC
>TRBJ1-5|TRBV2|many|TRBD1
CASSLGGRGSNQPQHF
TGTGCCAGCAGCCTAGGGGGCAGGGGAAGCAATCAGCCCCAGCATTTT